These T cell receptor beta chains were read from a single sample in a study of blood T cell repertoires in COVID-19. Sequencing was performed with immunoSEQ multiplex PCR; in TCRdb, only in-frame clones are kept and a portion is missing. The table includes 150,000 to 200,000 clones, approximately 88% detected once. The sample consisted of peripheral blood. The receptors were gathered from a woman aged 50 to 60 with acute or convalescent COVID-19. Both conserved end residues are part of each CDR3.

j_call v_call cdr3_aa
TRBJ2-2 TRBV6-7 CASSYSIISGGAGELFF
TRBJ1-1 TRBV21-1 CASSSDTEAFF
TRBJ1-1 TRBV11-2 CASSFQGSMNTEAFF
TRBJ1-2 TRBV6-5 CASSYSRGDGYTF
TRBJ1-1 TRBV29-1 CSGENTEAFF
TRBJ2-1 TRBV4-3 CASSLKPSGGSGNEQFF
TRBJ2-5 TRBV5-5 CASSLVVGTKETQYF
TRBJ1-3 TRBV6-6 CASSYDRDSSGNTIYF
TRBJ1-6 TRBV9 CASSDYKQGYNSPLHF
TRBJ2-1 TRBV7-9 CASSLWGLAGRRSYNEQFF
TRBJ1-2 TRBV11-2 CASSSGQGGNYGYTF
TRBJ2-7 TRBV11-2 CASSFNRPRGGDYEQYF
TRBJ2-3 TRBV6-2/TRBV6-3 CASSYGGGGPGTDTQYF
TRBJ1-1 TRBV5-1 CASSLGGQGLHEAFF
TRBJ1-3 TRBV29-1 CSVSQGQGNTIYF
TRBJ1-2 TRBV4-1 CASSLPRDRGLDGYTF
TRBJ2-7 TRBV2 CASIPPGGTGAYEQYF
TRBJ1-2 TRBV7-2 CASSLMTGGIYGYTF
TRBJ1-2 TRBV10-3 CAISDASGFIHGYTF
TRBJ2-1 TRBV20-1 CSGGSYGEQFF
TRBJ1-4 TRBV9 CASSLRNRGNEKLFF
TRBJ1-3 TRBV5-1 CASSRIGGGSSGNTIYF
TRBJ2-5 TRBV7-3 CASSLAGTPAETQYF
TRBJ2-5 TRBV25-1 CASSLGGGGGTQYF
TRBJ1-1 TRBV6-4 CASSGQANTEAFF
TRBJ2-7 TRBV5-5 CASSQTRVSYEQYF
TRBJ2-4 TRBV12-3/TRBV12-4 CASSLAKNIQYF